This T cell receptor beta chain was recovered during a study of T cell responses to AZD1222 COVID-19 vaccine. Whole-study results and caveats: Clonal diversity may have been underestimated in mostly white British donors.

Note on this clone: Its matching antigen is unknown.

Germline trimming cut 1 base from V and 7 bases from J; bases unmatched to any gene: 10. Germline CDR1 is SGHTS and CDR2 is YDEGEE. This CDR3 contains 16 residues. The method was immunoSEQ multiplex PCR; TCRdb's version includes in-frame clones alone and lacks a portion of them. The profile covers tens of thousands of clones, with about 90% appearing a single time and 4.5% taken by the ten largest. The rearrangement links TRBV5-8 to TRBJ2-3; TRBD2 aligns across 9 bases. This TCR was recovered from an adult in good health. The sample here was peripheral blood, taken on day 0 of MenACWY control vaccination. The CDR3 is CASSLSSTSGSNTQYF. In DNA form, the CDR3 reads TGTGCCAGCAGCTTGAGCTCGACTAGCGGCTCGAATACGCAGTATTTT.